The rows below give T cell receptor beta chains drawn from one sample of a study of CD8 T cells in Susac syndrome. TCRdb recomputed calls from the immunoSEQ multiplex PCR reads with MiXCR, one row per CDR3 protein. The table shows around 300,000 distinct CDR3 sequences, with 89% occurring only once. The sample taken for sequencing was CD8+ T cells from PBMCs. These receptors were obtained from a human donor with multiple sclerosis. Each CDR3 is given with its conserved first and last residue. A D gene is named only where the DNA matches it firmly. For some rows the clone size is stated as once, few or many, or as a class when expanded; others skip it.

TRBJ2-4 TRBV19 - - CASSMAPLAKNIQYF TGTGCCAGTAGTATGGCCCCGCTGGCCAAAAACATTCAGTACTTC
TRBJ2-7 TRBV28 - - CASSFGEDSATYEQYF TGTGCCAGCAGTTTTGGAGAGGACTCTGCTACCTACGAGCAGTACTTC
TRBJ2-7 TRBV20-1 - - CSAKRGYEQYF TGCAGTGCAAAACGGGGGTACGAGCAGTACTTC
TRBJ2-5 TRBV4-1 - TRBD1 CASRGTGLETQYF TGCGCCAGCAGGGGGACAGGGCTAGAGACCCAGTACTTC
TRBJ2-7 TRBV27 - - CASSPGVAVYEQYF TGTGCCAGCAGCCCCGGGGTAGCGGTCTACGAGCAGTACTTC
TRBJ1-1 TRBV30 - - CAWSPPWGGPNTEAFF TGTGCCTGGAGCCCACCCTGGGGAGGGCCGAACACTGAAGCTTTCTTT
TRBJ2-5 TRBV30 - - CAWQLGTRGIQETQYF TGTGCCTGGCAACTGGGGACAAGGGGAATCCAAGAGACCCAGTACTTC
TRBJ2-1 TRBV7-9 - - CASSSPGEGSYNEQFF TGTGCCAGCAGCTCCCCCGGCGAGGGGTCCTACAATGAGCAGTTCTTC
TRBJ1-2 TRBV12-5 - - CASGLVMRGCGYTF TGTGCTAGTGGTTTGGTAATGAGGGGATGTGGCTACACCTTC
TRBJ1-2 TRBV6-2/TRBV6-3 - - CASSYGEGPGGYTF TGTGCCAGCAGTTACGGAGAAGGCCCCGGGGGCTACACCTTC
TRBJ1-1 TRBV3-1 - - CASTQEGPGTEAFF TGTGCCAGCACTCAAGAGGGGCCTGGGACTGAAGCTTTCTTT
TRBJ2-3 TRBV24-1 - - CATSEPPGTAPSTDTQYF TGTGCCACCAGTGAGCCCCCCGGAACTGCGCCTAGCACAGATACGCAGTATTTT
TRBJ2-7 TRBV5-1 - TRBD2 CASSSGGADEQYF TGCGCCAGCTCTAGCGGGGGGGCCGACGAGCAGTACTTC
TRBJ1-4 TRBV7-6 - TRBD1 CASSLYRDRGVNEKLFF TGTGCCAGCAGCTTATATAGGGACAGGGGTGTTAATGAAAAACTGTTTTTT
TRBJ1-2 TRBV7-9 few - CASSPISYTF TGTGCCAGCAGCCCAATTAGCTACACCTTC
TRBJ1-2 TRBV10-3 - - CAISESTLQVNYGYTF TGTGCCATCAGTGAGTCGACGTTGCAGGTGAACTATGGCTACACCTTC
TRBJ2-1 TRBV7-9 - TRBD2 CASSPLNGLAGNEQFF TGTGCCAGCAGCCCGCTCAACGGACTAGCGGGCAATGAGCAGTTCTTC
TRBJ2-7 TRBV11-2 once TRBD1 CASSLVSGTGPSYEQYF TGTGCCAGCAGCTTAGTAAGCGGGACAGGGCCATCGTACGAGCAGTACTTC
TRBJ2-3 TRBV7-9 - TRBD2 CASSLAGGRGTDTQYF TGTGCCAGCAGCTTAGCGGGCGGGAGAGGGACAGATACGCAGTATTTT
TRBJ2-2 TRBV6-6 - - CASSMLAVSAGELFF TGTGCCAGCAGTATGCTAGCTGTGTCGGCTGGGGAGCTGTTTTTT
TRBJ1-2 TRBV9 - TRBD1 CASSGTGGAFGNYGYTF TGTGCCAGCAGCGGGACAGGGGGCGCTTTCGGGAACTATGGCTACACCTTC
TRBJ1-1 TRBV14 - - CASSSFVNTEAFF TGTGCCAGCAGTTCGTTCGTGAACACTGAAGCTTTCTTT
TRBJ2-2 TRBV30 - - CAWSLLTGELFF TGTGCCTGGAGTTTGTTAACCGGGGAGCTGTTTTTT
TRBJ1-2 TRBV20-1 once - CRGWVPGRHYGYTF TGCAGGGGCTGGGTACCGGGACGCCACTATGGCTACACCTTC
TRBJ2-2 TRBV20-1 - - CSARNSDPRQTYTGELFF TGCAGTGCTAGAAACTCCGACCCAAGACAAACGTACACCGGGGAGCTGTTTTTT
TRBJ1-1 TRBV9 few TRBD1 CASSVGGQLNTEAFF TGTGCCAGCAGCGTAGGGGGACAGTTGAACACTGAAGCTTTCTTT
TRBJ2-1 TRBV27 - TRBD2 CASSLGWGGNEQFF TGTGCCAGCAGTTTGGGATGGGGGGGCAATGAGCAGTTCTTC
TRBJ2-1 TRBV4-3 - - CASSQRGQSEGEQFF TGCGCCAGCAGCCAACGCGGACAGAGTGAGGGTGAGCAGTTCTTC
TRBJ2-1 TRBV12-3/TRBV12-4 - TRBD2 CASSSQASGSYNEQFF TGTGCCAGCAGTTCCCAGGCTAGCGGGTCTTACAATGAGCAGTTCTTC
TRBJ1-5 TRBV5-5 - - CASSLEGKEAQPQHF TGTGCCAGCAGCTTGGAGGGGAAAGAGGCTCAGCCCCAGCATTTT
TRBJ1-1 TRBV7-6 - - CASSYESNTEAFF TGTGCCAGCAGCTATGAATCGAACACTGAAGCTTTCTTT
TRBJ2-3 TRBV5-4 - - CASSLRESTDTQYF TGTGCCAGCAGCCTTAGGGAATCCACAGATACGCAGTATTTT
TRBJ2-3 TRBV27 - - CASLMGGTDTQYF TGTGCCAGCTTGATGGGGGGCACAGATACGCAGTATTTT
TRBJ2-1 TRBV4-3 once - CASSQVLGNEQFF TGCGCCAGCAGCCAAGTTCTGGGCAATGAGCAGTTCTTC
TRBJ2-7 TRBV14 few - CASSQGGHYEQYF TGTGCCAGCAGCCAAGGGGGACACTACGAGCAGTACTTC
TRBJ1-1 TRBV5-1 - - CASSLKVNTEAFF TGCGCCAGCAGCTTGAAGGTGAACACTGAAGCTTTCTTT
TRBJ2-4 TRBV19 - TRBD1 CASGTGEIRDIQYF TGTGCCAGTGGGACAGGGGAGATCAGAGACATTCAGTACTTC
TRBJ1-2 TRBV14 - - CASSQDQWGAYRDGYTF TGTGCCAGCAGCCAAGATCAATGGGGGGCCTACCGAGATGGCTACACCTTC
TRBJ2-7 TRBV20-1 - TRBD1 CSARGQGAYEQYF TGCAGTGCTAGGGGACAGGGGGCGTACGAGCAGTACTTC
TRBJ2-6 TRBV7-3 - - CASSPQMDPGANVLTF TGTGCCAGCAGCCCTCAAATGGACCCTGGGGCCAACGTCCTGACTTTC
TRBJ2-1 TRBV9 - TRBD2 CASSASGGPYNEQFF TGTGCCAGCAGCGCTAGCGGGGGTCCCTACAATGAGCAGTTCTTC
TRBJ1-4 TRBV9 - - CAPEGEKLFF TGTGCTCCGGAGGGTGAAAAACTGTTTTTT
TRBJ2-1 TRBV4-3 - - CASSQDDRSRYYNEQFF TGCGCCAGCAGCCAAGATGATCGGTCGAGATATTACAATGAGCAGTTCTTC
TRBJ2-5 TRBV11-2 - TRBD2 CASTPGTSGMLETQYF TGTGCCAGCACCCCGGGGACTAGCGGGATGTTGGAGACCCAGTACTTC
TRBJ1-1 TRBV2 - - CASKQGRTEAFF TGTGCCAGCAAACAGGGTCGGACTGAAGCTTTCTTT
TRBJ2-1 TRBV3-1 - - CASKSGGGSYNEQFF TGTGCCAGCAAGAGCGGTGGGGGCTCCTACAATGAGCAGTTCTTC
TRBJ2-1 TRBV7-9 - TRBD2 CASSSSLGLAGGAGEQFF TGTGCCAGCAGCTCTAGCCTGGGACTAGCGGGAGGGGCCGGGGAGCAGTTCTTC
TRBJ1-5 TRBV27 - - CASGMGISNQPQHF TGTGCCAGCGGCATGGGAATAAGCAATCAGCCCCAGCATTTT
TRBJ2-1 TRBV19 - TRBD2 CASSPGLAGGLSYNEQFF TGTGCCAGTAGTCCCGGACTAGCGGGAGGGCTCTCCTACAATGAGCAGTTCTTC
TRBJ1-5 TRBV5-6 - - CASSPSGSQPQHF TGTGCCAGCAGCCCCAGTGGATCCCAGCCCCAGCATTTT
TRBJ2-7 TRBV10-3 - - CAIGSGVGEQYF TGTGCCATCGGCTCCGGGGTTGGGGAGCAGTACTTC
TRBJ1-1 TRBV29-1 - - CSVLGDLTDAFF TGCAGCGTACTAGGGGATTTGACTGACGCTTTCTTT
TRBJ1-1 TRBV3-1 - - CASSPGTRPEAFF TGTGCCAGCAGCCCTGGGACCCGTCCTGAAGCTTTCTTT
TRBJ2-5 TRBV2 - - CASILTAAQETQYF TGTGCCAGCATCTTGACAGCTGCTCAAGAGACCCAGTACTTC
TRBJ2-1 TRBV20-1 once - CSAIRGNPYNEQFF TGCAGTGCTATTCGGGGGAACCCCTACAATGAGCAGTTCTTC
TRBJ2-5 TRBV6-2/TRBV6-3 - - CASSYSSGGFQETQYF TGTGCCAGCAGTTACTCGTCCGGAGGGTTCCAAGAGACCCAGTACTTC